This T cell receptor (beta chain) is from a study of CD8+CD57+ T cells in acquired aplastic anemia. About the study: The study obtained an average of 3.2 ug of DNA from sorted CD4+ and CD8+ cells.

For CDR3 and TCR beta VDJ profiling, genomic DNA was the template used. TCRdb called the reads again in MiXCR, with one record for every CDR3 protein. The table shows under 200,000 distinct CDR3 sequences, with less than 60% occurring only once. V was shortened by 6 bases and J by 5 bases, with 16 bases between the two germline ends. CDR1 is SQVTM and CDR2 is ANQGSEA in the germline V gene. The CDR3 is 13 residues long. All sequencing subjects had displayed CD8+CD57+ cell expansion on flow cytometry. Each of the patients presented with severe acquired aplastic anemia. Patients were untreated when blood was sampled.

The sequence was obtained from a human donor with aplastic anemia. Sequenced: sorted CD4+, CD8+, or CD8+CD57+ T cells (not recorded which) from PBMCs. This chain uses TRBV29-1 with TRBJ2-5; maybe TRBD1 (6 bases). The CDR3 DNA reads TGCAGCGTGTGTACGGACAGCCCTGAGACCCAGTACTTC. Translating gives CSVCTDSPETQYF.